Listed below are T cell receptor beta chains from one sample, sequenced in a study of T cell repertoires in cytomegalovirus infection. Their recognized antigens are unknown. TCRdb redid the calling of the reads with MiXCR, one entry per CDR3 protein. This sample has hundreds of thousands of distinct CDR3 sequences, with approximately 42% found just once. The sample was cultured PBMCs, taken from culture after CMV antigen stimulation. These TCRs come from a human donor in good health (CMV status not recorded). Some clones in this sample may be carry-over from other donors' samples. CDR3s include the opening cysteine and the closing phenylalanine or tryptophan. The D gene is left open where the match is weak. A row's size may be missing; if present it is once, few, many or a size class.

V	J	size	D	DNA	CDR3
TRBV7-6	TRBJ1-1	NA	NA	TGTGCCAGCAGCTCCGTGGTAGGACTGACTGAAGCTTTCTTT	CASSSVVGLTEAFF
TRBV6-6	TRBJ2-3	NA	NA	TGTGCCAGCAGTTACGATTTGTTGAGTGCTGCTAGCACAGATACGCAGTATTTT	CASSYDLLSAASTDTQYF
TRBV11-2	TRBJ2-7	NA	NA	TGTGCCAGCAGCTTAGTAGGGGAGAGCGAGCAGTACTTC	CASSLVGESEQYF
TRBV20-1	TRBJ1-6	NA	NA	TGCAGTGCTAGAAAAACCGGGACAATCATCTCACCCCTCCACTTT	CSARKTGTIISPLHF
TRBV20-1	TRBJ1-5	many	NA	TGCAGTGCTAGCGAACTAAAGACGGGTAGCAATCAGCCCCAGCATTTT	CSASELKTGSNQPQHF
TRBV12-3/TRBV12-4	TRBJ1-1	NA	TRBD1	TGTGCCAGCAGTTTCCCTAGACAGGGGAGGACGCCAGGGGCTTTCTTT	CASSFPRQGRTPGAFF
TRBV18	TRBJ2-3	NA	NA	TGTGCCAGCTCACCACCGTCCGGGGGACGCACAGATACGCAGTATTTT	CASSPPSGGRTDTQYF
TRBV12-3/TRBV12-4	TRBJ2-5	NA	TRBD2	TGTGCCAGCTCCTTCACGACTAGCGGGGGGGCGGGAGAGACCCAGTACTTC	CASSFTTSGGAGETQYF
TRBV6-1	TRBJ2-5	NA	TRBD2	TGTGCCAGCAGTGAATGGGCGGGGGGCCTCCGGGAGACCCAGTACTTC	CASSEWAGGLRETQYF
TRBV6-6	TRBJ2-5	few	TRBD2	TGTGCCAGCAGCCCACAGACTAGCGGGAGAGAGACCCAGTACTTC	CASSPQTSGRETQYF
TRBV7-6	TRBJ2-2	NA	TRBD1	TGTGCCAGCAGCTTAGAGGGGGCCGGAACCGGGGAGCTGTTTTTT	CASSLEGAGTGELFF
TRBV12-3/TRBV12-4	TRBJ1-2	few	NA	TGTGCCAGCAGTTTGCAGGGGTACTATGGCTACACCTTC	CASSLQGYYGYTF
TRBV19	TRBJ1-1	few	NA	TGTGCCAGTAGTACCGGACGGACTTTGAACACTGAAGCTTTCTTT	CASSTGRTLNTEAFF
TRBV20-1	TRBJ1-1	NA	TRBD1	TGCAGTGCTGAGACAGGGGTGAACACTGAAGCTTTCTTT	CSAETGVNTEAFF
TRBV5-1	TRBJ2-1	few	TRBD2	TGCGCCAGCAGACCTCGGGCCCTAGCGGTCGACAATGAGCAGTTCTTC	CASRPRALAVDNEQFF
TRBV7-4	TRBJ1-5	NA	NA	TGTGCCAGCAGCTTTTTGACCGGTCAGCCCCAGCATTTT	CASSFLTGQPQHF
TRBV20-1	TRBJ2-7	once	TRBD1	TGCAGTGCCGCTCGACAGGGTTCAAGCATCGGGCATAACGAGCAGTACTTC	CSAARQGSSIGHNEQYF
TRBV6-2/TRBV6-3	TRBJ2-1	few	NA	TGTGCCAGCAGTTACTCTTTTGGCGGGTACAATGAGCAGTTCTTC	CASSYSFGGYNEQFF
TRBV14	TRBJ1-1	NA	NA	TGTGCCAGCAGCCATGGAACCAGAGGGGCGAACACTGAAGCTTTCTTT	CASSHGTRGANTEAFF
TRBV7-2	TRBJ2-1	NA	TRBD1	TGTGCCAGCAGCTTAGTGGGACAGTATACCAATGAGCAGTTCTTC	CASSLVGQYTNEQFF
TRBV29-1	TRBJ2-7	NA	NA	TGCAGCTACGGGTCTAACTACGAGCAGTACTTC	CSYGSNYEQYF
TRBV7-8	TRBJ2-5	few	TRBD2	TGTGCCAGCAGCCTTTGGGAGGGTCCTTCGGGAGAGACCCAGTACTTC	CASSLWEGPSGETQYF
TRBV7-2	TRBJ1-6	few	NA	TGTGCCAGCAGCTTAGATTTGGGGTCACCCCTCCACTTT	CASSLDLGSPLHF
TRBV2	TRBJ2-3	NA	NA	TGTGCCAGCAAGGGGCACAGCGGCACAGATACGCAGTATTTT	CASKGHSGTDTQYF
TRBV18	TRBJ2-3	few	NA	TGTGCCAGCTCACCACGGGTTGGAGATACGCAGTATTTT	CASSPRVGDTQYF
TRBV5-4	TRBJ2-2	NA	TRBD1	TGTGCCAGCAGCTCCGGGACAGGGCCCGGGGAGCTGTTTTTT	CASSSGTGPGELFF
TRBV7-9	TRBJ2-1	NA	TRBD1	TGTGCCAGCAGCTTAAGGGCTCGGACAGGGGGCTTCTTC	CASSLRARTGGFF
TRBV7-2	TRBJ2-7	many	TRBD2	TGTGCCAGCAGCTGGGAGGGGCCATCCTACGAGCAGTACTTC	CASSWEGPSYEQYF
TRBV19	TRBJ1-4	NA	NA	TGTGCCAGTAGTACGCCAGGTCGAACTAATGAAAAACTGTTTTTT	CASSTPGRTNEKLFF
TRBV12-3/TRBV12-4	TRBJ2-5	few	TRBD2	TGTGCCAGCAGTTTAGATTGGGGGGGGGAGACCCAGTACTTC	CASSLDWGGETQYF
TRBV7-2	TRBJ2-5	many	TRBD2	TGTGCCAGCAGCCGAGAAGGGACTAGCCAAGAGACCCAGTACTTC	CASSREGTSQETQYF
TRBV7-9	TRBJ2-7	many	NA	TGTGCCAGCAGCTTAGGCGGGCTTTACGAGCAGTACTTC	CASSLGGLYEQYF
TRBV2	TRBJ2-7	few	TRBD1	TGTGCCAGCAGTACTGAGCGGGACAGGGACTACGAGCAGTACTTC	CASSTERDRDYEQYF
TRBV12-3/TRBV12-4	TRBJ2-3	once	NA	TGTGCCAGCAGACTTAAAGGCGGAACAGATACGCAGTATTTT	CASRLKGGTDTQYF
TRBV12-3/TRBV12-4	TRBJ2-3	NA	TRBD2	TGTGCCAGCAGTCCAATTCAGGGCGGGAGGGCGCATTTT	CASSPIQGGRAHF
TRBV6-5	TRBJ2-7	few	NA	TGTGCCAGTCAAGCCGCCACGTACGAGCAGTACTTC	CASQAATYEQYF
TRBV19	TRBJ2-5	NA	NA	TGTGCCAGTAGTATGCGTCCGCAAAGTTGGGAGACCCAGTACTTC	CASSMRPQSWETQYF
TRBV7-8	TRBJ2-1	few	NA	TGTGCCAGCAGCCTTTATGCCCGGGCAGTCGATCCCATCAACAATGAGCAGTTCTTC	CASSLYARAVDPINNEQFF
TRBV7-2	TRBJ1-2	NA	NA	TGTGCCATCAGCTTAGTAGGGGGGGGTAACTATGGCTACACCTTC	CAISLVGGGNYGYTF
TRBV12-3/TRBV12-4	TRBJ1-5	few	NA	TGTGCCAGCAGTCTTTCCTCCGCGGATCAGCCCCAGCATTTT	CASSLSSADQPQHF
TRBV12-3/TRBV12-4	TRBJ2-5	NA	NA	TGTGCCAGCAGCGACAGACCGGGAGAGACCCAGTACTTC	CASSDRPGETQYF
TRBV9	TRBJ2-1	NA	NA	TGTGCCAGCAGTCACAGGGTGAATAGGTCCTACAATGAGCAGTTCTTC	CASSHRVNRSYNEQFF